The 3 T cell receptor beta chains below were found in one sample sequenced in a study of shared clonotypes between healthy human individuals. The protocol was immunoSEQ multiplex PCR, while the TCRdb copy is restricted to in-frame clones and leaves out a portion. The sample includes about 1.1 million clones, about 72% of them seen just once. What was sequenced was memory CD4+ T cells from PBMCs. Subset denoted: CD45RA-negative fraction. These receptor sequences come from a man between 18 and 29 years old in good health. Some clones in this sample may be carry-over from other donors' samples.

This clone was picked up many times. In the same sample, other DNA sequences code for this CDR3. The chain joins TRBV10-2 to TRBJ1-5; D call uncertain. CDR3 length equals 13 residues. V was clipped by 4 bases and J by 2 bases, with 6 bases between them. In germline, CDR1 is WSHSY, CDR2 SAAADI. Here the CDR3 reads CASSGQGNQPQHF. The CDR3 DNA reads as TGCGCCAGCAGTGGGCAGGGCAATCAGCCCCAGCATTTT.

The chain uses TRBV2 and TRBJ1-1, with D perhaps matching TRBD1 (6 bases). The V and J ends lost 6 bases and 4 bases respectively, with 18 bases between them. The CDR3 length is 15 residues. Germline V gene data show CDR1 as SNHLY and CDR2 as FYNNEI. The CDR3 spells CASRVTGYRGTEAFF. For the CDR3, the DNA is TGTGCCAGCAGAGTCACAGGGTACCGAGGCACTGAAGCTTTCTTT.

The J gene is TRBJ2-2, the V gene TRBV6-5, with 9 bases identical to TRBD2. The junction had 8 bases not matched to a gene; V was cut back by 9 bases and J by 6 bases. Looked up from germline, CDR1 is MNHEY and CDR2 is SVGAGI. This CDR3 is built from 14 residues. The CDR3 loop is CASRREGRAGELFF. The CDR3, as DNA: TGTGCCAGTAGGCGGGAGGGTAGGGCCGGGGAGCTGTTTTTT.